These 16 T cell receptor beta chains originate from one sample sequenced in a study of blood T cell repertoires in COVID-19. Produced via immunoSEQ multiplex PCR; TCRdb's table is partial and in-frame only. The profile covers approximately 300,000 clones, with approximately 89% appearing a single time and approximately 1.8% taken by the ten largest. Sequencing was done on a sample of peripheral blood. The receptors originated from a woman in her twenties or thirties with COVID-19, enrolled during active disease.

This rearrangement joins TRBV5-5 to TRBJ1-3; maybe TRBD1 (5 bases). Trimming took 4 bases from V and 0 from J, leaving 23 bases between them. The CDR3 sequence is 19 residues long. CDR1 and CDR2 from the germline V gene are SGHKS and YYEKEE (reference sequence). The CDR3 is CASSPGYRNPEPSGNTIYF. CDR3 DNA sequence: TGTGCCAGCAGCCCTGGGTACAGGAACCCCGAACCCTCTGGAAACACCATATATTTT.

This clone was observed at least ten times. V is TRBV19 and J is TRBJ1-1, with 7 bases fitting TRBD1. The CDR3 consists of 12 residues. The ends lost 6 bases at V and 5 bases at J; junction bases unmatched: 3. Looked up from germline, CDR1 is LNHDA and CDR2 is SQIVND (reference sequence). In DNA form, the CDR3 reads TGTGCCAGTAGCGACAGGGATACTGAAGCTTTCTTT. This sequence encodes CASSDRDTEAFF.

This chain connects TRBV7-9 to TRBJ2-7; a weak D match, TRBD1 (6 bases). V lost 5 bases and J lost 7, with 27 bases in between. The CDR3 length is 17 residues. CDR1 and CDR2 from the germline V gene are SEHNR and FQNEAQ (reference sequence). The CDR3 region is CASSPQIIRDTQREQYF. The CDR3 coding sequence is TGTGCCAGCAGCCCCCAGATAATCCGGGACACCCAACGGGAGCAGTACTTC. Based on the CDR3 plus reference TRBV7-9 and TRBJ2-7, the full variable domain is DTGVSQNPRHKITKRGQNVTFRCDPISEHNRLYWYRQTLGQGPEFLTYFQNEAQLEKSRLLSDRFSAERPKGSFSTLEIQRTEQGDSAMYLCASSPQIIRDTQREQYFGPGTRLTVT.

This sequence joins TRBV11-2 and TRBJ2-7, with D possibly being TRBD2 (5 bases). Trimming removed 4 bases at V and 3 bases at J, with 16 bases between. The CDR3 contains 15 residues. Germline values: CDR1 SGHAT, CDR2 FQNNGV. Written as DNA, the CDR3 is TGTGCCAGCAGCTCCCACGAGAGGGCTAGCTACGAGCAGTACGTC. It is translated as CASSSHERASYEQYV.

The V call is TRBV2, the J call TRBJ1-6; a possible D gene is TRBD1 (5 bases). V dropped 7 bases and J dropped 6 bases, with 19 bases sitting between them. Germline V lookup: CDR1 SNHLY, CDR2 FYNNEI. This CDR3 has 16 amino acids. The CDR3 region has the DNA TGTGCCAGCAAAACCAGGGCAATAGGACGTAATTCACCCCTCCACTTT. It specifies CASKTRAIGRNSPLHF.

This chain uses TRBV9 with TRBJ1-4; 7 nucleotides agree with TRBD1. Unmatched junction bases numbered 6, after V lost 4 bases and J lost 0 bases. There are 16 residues in the CDR3. CDR1 and CDR2 from the germline V gene are SGDLS and YYNGEE. The CDR3 nucleotides read TGTGCCAGCAGCCCTCGACAGGGAACAACTAATGAAAAACTGTTTTTT. It codes for CASSPRQGTTNEKLFF.

This clone has just one count. This chain uses TRBV5-6 with TRBJ2-7; a possible D gene is TRBD1 (6 bases). This CDR3 contains 12 residues. The ends were cut back, 4 bases at V and 3 bases at J, with 8 bases in the middle. CDR1 and CDR2 from the germline V gene are SGHDT and YYEEEE. The CDR3 here is CASSRGSYEQYF. As DNA, the CDR3 is TGTGCCAGCAGCAGGGGGAGCTACGAGCAGTACTTC.

The J gene is TRBJ2-3, the V gene TRBV4-2; 12 nucleotides line up with TRBD2. Trimming cost V 5 bases and J 0 bases; bases outside gene matches: 12. The CDR3 has 19 amino acids. Germline V CDR1 and CDR2: LGHNA, YNFKEQ. CDR3: CASSTGLAGFSSSTDTQYF. The CDR3 nucleotides are TGTGCCAGCAGCACAGGACTAGCGGGGTTCTCCTCTAGCACAGATACGCAGTATTTT.

In nucleotides, the CDR3 is TGTGCCACCGGGAGTTCCGATCAGCCCCAGCATTTT. Its translation is CATGSSDQPQHF. The chain joins TRBV10-3 to TRBJ1-5; D uncertain. With 10 bases removed from V and 5 bases from J, the gap between germline ends came to 12 bases. Germline loops: CDR1 ENHRY, CDR2 SYGVKD. The CDR3 loop spans 12 amino acids.

The chain employs TRBV4-1 and TRBJ1-1, with unresolved D. The CDR3 consists of 14 residues. In germline, CDR1 is MGHRA, CDR2 YSYEKL. The V and J ends lost 0 bases and 11 bases respectively, with 16 bases between them. The CDR3 reads CASSQETGAPDAFF. CDR3 DNA sequence: TGCGCCAGCAGCCAAGAGACCGGAGCCCCGGATGCTTTCTTT.

DNA of the CDR3: TGTGCTAGTGGTTTTGAGGGTCAGGGCAATCAGCCCCAGCATTTT. Protein product: CASGFEGQGNQPQHF. This chain joins TRBV12-5 and TRBJ1-5; no clear D gene. Per germline, CDR1 LGHNT and CDR2 FRNRAP. There are 15 residues in the CDR3. Between the trimmed V and J ends, which lost 3 bases and 2 bases, there was a span of 11 bases.

J is TRBJ1-6 and V is TRBV6-5; 7 bases line up with TRBD1. V lost 7 bases to trimming and J lost 7 bases; unmatched junction nucleotides: 10. From germline, CDR1 is MNHEY and CDR2 SVGAGI. This CDR3 has 15 amino acids. The CDR3 nucleotides read TGTGCCAGCACTAACGACAGGGCGCGCAATTCACCCCTCCACTTT. This translates into CASTNDRARNSPLHF.

This rearrangement joins TRBV3-1 (or the pseudogene TRBV3-2) to TRBJ2-7, with 8 bases that match TRBD1. V shed 1 base, J shed 1 base, and the junction held 3 bases outside the gene matches. CDR1 is LGHDT, CDR2 YNNKEL, per germline (reference sequence). CDR3 length equals 15 residues. CDR3 region: CASSQVGTGSYEQYF. Written as DNA, the CDR3 is TGTGCCAGCAGCCAAGTCGGGACAGGTTCCTACGAGCAGTACTTC.

The chain couples TRBV18 to TRBJ1-3; 10 positions match TRBD1. After removal of 4 bases from V and 0 bases from J, the junction contained 3 bases not matched to a gene. CDR1 and CDR2 (germline): KGHSH, LQKENI. The CDR3 runs to 16 residues. The CDR3 spells CASSHGTGDSGNTIYF. The DNA of the CDR3 is TGTGCCAGCTCACACGGGACAGGGGACTCTGGAAACACCATATATTTT.

The V and J genes are TRBV24-1 and TRBJ2-1; possible D gene TRBD1, 5 bases. The length of the CDR3 is 15 residues. Trimming cost V 4 bases and J 3 bases, with 12 bases left between them. CDR1 is KGHDR and CDR2 is SFDVKD in the germline V gene. The CDR3 spells CATSDPPRGYNEQFF. CDR3 nucleotides: TGTGCCACCAGTGACCCCCCAAGGGGCTACAATGAGCAGTTCTTC.

This clone showed up just once. The J gene is TRBJ1-5, the V gene TRBV12-3 or TRBV12-4; possibly TRBD1 for D (5 bases). V lost 6 bases and J 7 bases, leaving 10 bases between the germline ends. The length of the CDR3 is 12 residues. The CDR3 bases are TGTGCCAGCAGGGGACTAGACCAGCCCCAGCATTTT. Translated: CASRGLDQPQHF.